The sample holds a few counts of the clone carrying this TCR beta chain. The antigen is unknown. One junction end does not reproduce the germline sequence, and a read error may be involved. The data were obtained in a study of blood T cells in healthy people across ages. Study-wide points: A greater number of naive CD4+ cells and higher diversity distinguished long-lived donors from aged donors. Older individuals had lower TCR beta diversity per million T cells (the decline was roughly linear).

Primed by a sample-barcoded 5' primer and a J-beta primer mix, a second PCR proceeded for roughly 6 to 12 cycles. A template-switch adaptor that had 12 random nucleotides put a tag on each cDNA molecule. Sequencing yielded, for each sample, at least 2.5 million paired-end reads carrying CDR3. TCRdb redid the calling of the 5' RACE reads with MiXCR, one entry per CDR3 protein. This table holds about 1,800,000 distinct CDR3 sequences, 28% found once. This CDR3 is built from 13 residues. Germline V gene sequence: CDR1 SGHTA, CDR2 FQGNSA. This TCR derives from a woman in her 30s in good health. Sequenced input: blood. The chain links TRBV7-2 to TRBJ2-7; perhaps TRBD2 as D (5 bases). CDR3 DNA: TGTGCCGGCAGCTTAGCGCTAGCAGGCGAGCAGTACTTC. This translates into CAGSLALAGEQYF.